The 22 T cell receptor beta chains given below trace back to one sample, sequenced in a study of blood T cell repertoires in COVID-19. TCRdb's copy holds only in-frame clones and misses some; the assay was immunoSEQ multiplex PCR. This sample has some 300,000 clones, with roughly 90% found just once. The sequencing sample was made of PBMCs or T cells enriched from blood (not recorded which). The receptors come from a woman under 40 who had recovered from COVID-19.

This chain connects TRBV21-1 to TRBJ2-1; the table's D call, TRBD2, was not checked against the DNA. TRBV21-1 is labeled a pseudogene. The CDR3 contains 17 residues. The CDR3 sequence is CASSKEATSGDNNEQFF. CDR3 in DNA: TGTGCCAGCAGCAAAGAGGCGACTAGCGGGGATAACAATGAGCAGTTCTTC.

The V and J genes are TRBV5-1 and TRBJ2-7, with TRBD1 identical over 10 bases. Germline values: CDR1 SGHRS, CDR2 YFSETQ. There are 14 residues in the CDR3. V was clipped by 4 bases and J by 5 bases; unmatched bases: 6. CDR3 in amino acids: CASSPGDRGHEQYF. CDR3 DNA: TGCGCCAGCAGCCCGGGGGACAGGGGCCACGAGCAGTACTTC.

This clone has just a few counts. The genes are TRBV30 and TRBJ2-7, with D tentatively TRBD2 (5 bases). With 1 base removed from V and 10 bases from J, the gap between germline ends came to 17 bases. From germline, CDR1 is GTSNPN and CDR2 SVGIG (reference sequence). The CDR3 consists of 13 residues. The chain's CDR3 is CAWSGGEIRGQYF. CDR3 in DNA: TGTGCCTGGAGTGGGGGAGAGATACGAGGACAGTACTTC.

The CDR3 spells CASSPLGTYEQYF. CDR3 nucleotide sequence: TGTGCCAGCAGCCCCCTCGGGACCTACGAGCAGTACTTC. The chain has TRBV7-9 and TRBJ2-7; D may be TRBD2 (5 bases). The CDR3 totals 13 residues. Germline CDR1 is SEHNR and CDR2 is FQNEAQ (reference sequence). V shed 5 bases and J shed 2 bases, with 10 bases lying between them.

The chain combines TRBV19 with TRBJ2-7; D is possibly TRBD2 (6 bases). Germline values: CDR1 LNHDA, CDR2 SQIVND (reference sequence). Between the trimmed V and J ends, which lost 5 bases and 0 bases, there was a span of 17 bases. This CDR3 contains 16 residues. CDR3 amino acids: CASSLRPSGPSYEQYF. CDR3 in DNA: TGTGCCAGTAGTCTCCGTCCCAGCGGGCCCTCCTACGAGCAGTACTTC.

The CDR3 nucleotides read TGTGCCACCAGCAGAGATCTAAACTCTGGAAACACCATATATTTT. This sequence encodes CATSRDLNSGNTIYF. This chain joins TRBV15 and TRBJ1-3; no reliable D call. Germline V gives CDR1 LNHNV, CDR2 YYDKDF (reference sequence). This CDR3 is built from 15 residues. Trimming stripped 0 bases from V and 0 bases from J, with 6 bases between.

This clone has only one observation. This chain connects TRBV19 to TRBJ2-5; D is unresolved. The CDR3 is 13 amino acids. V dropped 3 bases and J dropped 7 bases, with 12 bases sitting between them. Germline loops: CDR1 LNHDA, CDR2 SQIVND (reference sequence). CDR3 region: CASSISMVATQYF. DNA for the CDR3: TGTGCCAGTAGTATCTCAATGGTGGCGACCCAGTACTTC.

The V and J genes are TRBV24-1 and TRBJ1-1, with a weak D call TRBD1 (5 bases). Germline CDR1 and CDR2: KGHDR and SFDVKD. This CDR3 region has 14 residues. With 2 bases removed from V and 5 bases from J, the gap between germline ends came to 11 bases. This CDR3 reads CATSDSRGGTEAFF. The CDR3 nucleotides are TGTGCCACCAGTGATTCACGGGGGGGAACTGAAGCTTTCTTT.

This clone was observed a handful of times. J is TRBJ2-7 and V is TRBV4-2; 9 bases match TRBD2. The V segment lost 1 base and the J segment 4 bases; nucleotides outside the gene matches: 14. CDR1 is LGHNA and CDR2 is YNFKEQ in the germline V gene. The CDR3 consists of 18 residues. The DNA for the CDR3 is TGTGCCAGCAGCCAAGTTTCCCAGGTGGCTAGCGGGACATACGAGCAGTACTTC. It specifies CASSQVSQVASGTYEQYF.

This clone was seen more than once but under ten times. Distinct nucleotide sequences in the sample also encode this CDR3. This CDR3 is CASSIRDSGQPQHF. The CDR3 region has the DNA TGTGCCAGTAGTATAAGGGACAGCGGTCAGCCCCAGCATTTT. The rearrangement links TRBV19 to TRBJ1-5, with TRBD1 matching 7 bases. There are 14 residues in the CDR3. V lost 2 bases and J lost 6; bases outside the gene matches: 4. Germline CDR1 is LNHDA and CDR2 is SQIVND (reference sequence). The variable domain in full, completed from reference TRBV19 and TRBJ1-5, reads DGGITQSPKYLFRKEGQNVTLSCEQNLNHDAMYWYRQDPGQGLRLIYYSQIVNDFQKGDIAEGYSVSREKKESFPLTVTSAQKNPTAFYLCASSIRDSGQPQHFGDGTRLSIL.

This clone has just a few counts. CDR3 region: CASSLHGLNSGNTIYF. In DNA form, the CDR3 reads TGTGCCAGCAGCCTACACGGGTTAAACTCTGGAAACACCATATATTTT. The chain employs TRBV14 and TRBJ1-3; D not certain. Trimming stripped 4 bases from V and 0 bases from J, with 13 bases between. Germline V lookup: CDR1 SGHDN, CDR2 FVKESK. This CDR3 contains 16 residues.

CDR3 in DNA: TGTGCCTCATCCAAGAGGGACTCTGAGCAGTACTTC. It translates to CASSKRDSEQYF. The chain couples TRBV13 to TRBJ2-7, with a possible D match to TRBD2 (6 bases). CDR1 is PRHDT, CDR2 FYEKMQ, per germline (reference sequence). The germline V and J ends were trimmed by 11 bases and 7 bases, with 18 bases remaining between them. The CDR3 has 12 residues.

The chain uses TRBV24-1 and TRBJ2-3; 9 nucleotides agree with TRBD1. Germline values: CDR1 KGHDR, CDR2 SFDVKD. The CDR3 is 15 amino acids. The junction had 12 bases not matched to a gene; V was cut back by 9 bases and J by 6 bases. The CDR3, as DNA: TGTGCCACCCCTGACAGGACAGGGGAAGAGGATACGCAGTATTTT. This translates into CATPDRTGEEDTQYF.

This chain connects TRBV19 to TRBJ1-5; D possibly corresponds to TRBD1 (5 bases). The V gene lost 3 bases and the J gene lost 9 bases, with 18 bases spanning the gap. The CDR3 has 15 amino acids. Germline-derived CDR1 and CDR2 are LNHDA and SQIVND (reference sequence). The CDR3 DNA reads TGTGCCAGTAGTATCCAGGGCCATATCAGTCCGCCCCAGCATTTT. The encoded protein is CASSIQGHISPPQHF.

This CDR3 is CAWSVSFNSNQPQHF. The CDR3 DNA reads as TGTGCCTGGAGTGTATCATTCAATAGCAATCAGCCCCAGCATTTT. The chain has TRBV30 and TRBJ1-5; D is uncertain. The germline CDR1 and CDR2 sequences are GTSNPN and SVGIG (reference sequence). V gave up 0 bases and J gave up 0 bases, with 9 bases separating them. The CDR3 totals 15 residues.

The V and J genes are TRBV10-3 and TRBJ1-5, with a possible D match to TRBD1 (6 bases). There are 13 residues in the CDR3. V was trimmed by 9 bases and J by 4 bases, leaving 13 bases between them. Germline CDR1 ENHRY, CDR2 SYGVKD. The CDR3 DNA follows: TGTGCCATACAGGGAGGGGAGAATCAGCCCCAGCATTTT. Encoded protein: CAIQGGENQPQHF.

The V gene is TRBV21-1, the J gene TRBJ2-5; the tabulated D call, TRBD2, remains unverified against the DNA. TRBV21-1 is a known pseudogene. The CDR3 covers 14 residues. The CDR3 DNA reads TGTGCCAGCAGCAAAAACGGAGGGGAAGAGACCCAGTACTTC. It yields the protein CASSKNGGEETQYF.

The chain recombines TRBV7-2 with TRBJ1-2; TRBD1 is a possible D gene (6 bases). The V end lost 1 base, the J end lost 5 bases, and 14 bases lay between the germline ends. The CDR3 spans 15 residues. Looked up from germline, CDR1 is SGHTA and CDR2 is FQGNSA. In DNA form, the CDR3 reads TGTGCCAGCAGCTTAGGATGGTCAGGGGAGTATGGCTACACCTTC. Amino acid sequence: CASSLGWSGEYGYTF.

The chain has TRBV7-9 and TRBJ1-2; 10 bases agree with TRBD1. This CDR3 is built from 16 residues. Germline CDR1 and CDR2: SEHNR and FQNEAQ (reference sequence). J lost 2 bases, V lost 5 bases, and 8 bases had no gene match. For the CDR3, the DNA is TGTGCCAGCAGCCCTCAGGACAGGGGGAAGAACTATGGCTACACCTTC. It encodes CASSPQDRGKNYGYTF.

The CDR3, as DNA: TGTGCCAGCAGCTTGAGCGGGAGGGCCTACAATGAGCAGTTCTTC. This translates into CASSLSGRAYNEQFF. The V and J genes are TRBV5-4 and TRBJ2-1, with 10 bases fitting TRBD2. There are 15 residues in the CDR3. Germline CDR1 reads SGHNT; CDR2 reads YYREEE (reference sequence). With V trimmed by 1 base and J by 2 bases, 0 bases remained unmatched.

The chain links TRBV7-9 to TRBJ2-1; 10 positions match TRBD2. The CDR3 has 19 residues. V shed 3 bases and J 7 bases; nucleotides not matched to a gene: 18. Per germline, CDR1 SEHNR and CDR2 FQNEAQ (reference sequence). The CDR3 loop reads CASSFRLAGDARLKNEQFF. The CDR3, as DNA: TGTGCCAGCAGCTTTCGGCTAGCGGGAGATGCGCGGTTAAAAAATGAGCAGTTCTTC.

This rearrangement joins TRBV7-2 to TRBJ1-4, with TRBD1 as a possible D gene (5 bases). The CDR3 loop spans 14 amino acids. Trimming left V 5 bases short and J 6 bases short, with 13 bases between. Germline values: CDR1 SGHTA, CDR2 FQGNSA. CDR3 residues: CASSIQGLDEKLFF. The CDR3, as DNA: TGTGCCAGCAGCATCCAGGGACTTGATGAAAAACTGTTTTTT.